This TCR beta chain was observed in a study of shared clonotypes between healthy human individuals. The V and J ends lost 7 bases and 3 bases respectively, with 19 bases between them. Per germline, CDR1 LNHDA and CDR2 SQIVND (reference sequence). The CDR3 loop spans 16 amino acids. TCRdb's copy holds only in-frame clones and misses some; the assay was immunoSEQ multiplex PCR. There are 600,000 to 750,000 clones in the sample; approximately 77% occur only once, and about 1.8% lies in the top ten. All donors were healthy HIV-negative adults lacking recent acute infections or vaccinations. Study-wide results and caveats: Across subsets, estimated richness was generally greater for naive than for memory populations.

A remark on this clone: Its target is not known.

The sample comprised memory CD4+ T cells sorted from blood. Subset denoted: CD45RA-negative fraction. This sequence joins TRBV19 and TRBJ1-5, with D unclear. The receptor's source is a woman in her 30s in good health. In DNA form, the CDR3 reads TGTGCCAGTAAATTGGGCAGATGGATTGACAATCAGCCCCAGCATTTT. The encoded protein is CASKLGRWIDNQPQHF.